The table lists the clone carrying this T cell receptor (beta chain) with a count of one. As handled by the study authors: Nucleated cell counts were estimated from reference gene primer amplification. TCRdb's table, derived via immunoSEQ multiplex PCR, lists solely in-frame clones and lacks some. That table furnishes V, J and clone size, whereas the DNA furnished D and trimming. The table includes just over 300,000 clones, roughly 91% detected once. The data are from a study of blood T cell repertoires in COVID-19. In the study overall: Both acute and convalescent COVID-19 samples were obtained from the United States, Italy and Spain. T cells, B-cell-depleted T cells, or PBMCs supplied cDNA or gDNA.

Seattle participants joined during active infection and were tracked over time. This sequence originates from a woman aged 25 to 45 with COVID-19, enrolled during active disease. Sample: peripheral blood.

CDR3 in DNA: TGTGCCAGCAGTGAAGACAGGGCGTACAATCAGCCCCAGCATTTT. Translating it yields CASSEDRAYNQPQHF. The chain has TRBV2 and TRBJ1-5, with D maybe TRBD1 (6 bases). V was cut by 1 base and J by 3 bases, with 10 bases left in between. There are 15 residues in the CDR3. The germline V gene has CDR1 SNHLY and CDR2 FYNNEI.